Described below is a single T cell receptor (beta chain) sequence and its context. Its antigen target is currently unknown. No qualities accompany the bases; no much larger clone lies one base away. Trimming costs V 0 bases and J 4 bases, and their ends lie 10 bases apart. Including cysteine and phenylalanine, the CDR3 has 14 amino acids. Only the CDR3 portion is preserved as DNA: 42 bases, with reading frame beginning at the first base. Based on the germline V gene (reference sequence), the CDR1 and CDR2 sequences are GTSNPN and SVGIG. The sample comes from a study of cytomegalovirus exposure and HLA in healthy donors (TCRdb year 2017). Study-level background: According to an earlier analysis of several hundred of the donors, 150 million to 200 million T cells yielded over 90 million unique TCR beta sequences and 250 to 350 Gb of sequence data. Roughly 300 gigabases of sequencing data and 70 million to 85 million unique TCR sequences were included in an early release covering about 700 HLA-typed donors. Of the 398 genotyped donors, 70% to 90% were placed in the genetic ancestry cluster associated with self-reported Caucasian donors. The study aimed to test whether signatures of past pathogen exposure could be identified by cataloging public T cell receptors. The study used immunosequencing to profile the T cell repertoires of approximately 640 subjects and linked those repertoires to cytomegalovirus serostatus. Along with the approximately 620-subject first cohort, a separate validation cohort of over a hundred different subjects was used. To predict cytomegalovirus infection status, the study combined high-throughput TCR immunosequencing, statistical association of individual TCRs with disease status, and machine learning. A later analysis re-examined previously published TCR beta repertoires from about 670 donors and added high-resolution HLA genotyping to investigate patterns of TCR occurrence. Rather than drawing on any new phenotypic data, the later analysis identified candidate immune exposures from TCR beta sequences and the way those sequences occurred across donors. To decide whether each TCR beta V gene segment behaved as functional or pseudogenic, an earlier analysis of fewer than 750 of the donors relied on high-throughput TCR beta sequencing. Donor age, sex, ethnicity and CMV serostatus were compiled alongside the repertoire data. Genome-wide SNP genotypes for about three fifths of the roughly 670 donors were used in a later genetic analysis, which treated that subset as a discovery cohort. All discovery cohort repertoires had been generated on a single sequencing platform. Class I and class II HLA loci were covered by the typing at four-digit resolution. Typing coverage varied by locus: roughly 629-640 donors for A, B, C, DRB1 and DQB1; approximately 500 for DQA1; over 600 for DPA1; more than 450 for DPB1. Several DR-DQ haplotypes were handled as single units for association and clustering because linkage in the cohort was strong. Across some 400 genotyped donors of the cohort, an average of about 250,000 unique TCR beta nucleotide sequences per donor were sequenced, and roughly 20% of those sequences were non-productive.

Overall results and qualifications from the work: A later analysis found that most CMV-associated TCR beta chains appeared HLA-restricted, with HLA associations seemingly driven largely by CMV exposure. In both the original and validation cohorts, the classifier was reported to diagnose cytomegalovirus status with high specificity and sensitivity. Most TCR sequences were seen in very few donors, while some public TCRs were found in many individuals. V-gene and J-gene trimming of TCR beta chains was associated with a missense DCLRE1C variant in a later genetic analysis, and the association was replicated in an independent cohort. It was suggested by the authors that the approach could potentially be generalized to other disease states and immunological phenotypes. Sequencing depth was assumed to be roughly uniform across donors in the presence/absence analyses, though that assumption may not hold. Compared with the 666-donor mean, donors in an Asian-associated ancestry cluster had fewer N-insertions in productive TCRs, according to a later genetic analysis. The cohort was sequenced for TCR beta chains only, and without alpha or paired-chain data the features that could be detected were limited. In vitro tests confirmed that three of the cytomegalovirus-associated TCR beta chains recognize cytomegalovirus antigens. Because HLA typing was missing for some donors at each locus, association tests included only the typed subset. Strong co-occurrence of HLA alleles, especially DR and DQ, made assigning TCR associations to individual alleles difficult. The study listed approximately 150 TCR beta chains as associated with cytomegalovirus. A later analysis found that HLA-associated TCR beta chains were more clonally expanded and had lower generation probabilities than equally common non-associated chains. In a later analysis, several top co-occurrence clusters were reported to appear linked to parvovirus B19, influenza, CMV and Epstein-Barr virus. The 87-base-pair reads could not distinguish some IMGT-functional V segments, including TRBV6-2 and TRBV6-3, so those segments were excluded. A further reported finding was that TCR beta sequences accurately predicted the HLA-A and HLA-B alleles for most subjects in the first cohort. The only immune exposure information available for the cohort was CMV serostatus. At a false discovery rate of 0.05, a later analysis linked around 15,000 TCR beta sequences to specific HLA alleles. In an earlier analysis of about 600 of the donors, most TCR beta V segments appeared in productive rearrangements about 87% or about 30% of the time, broadly matching IMGT annotations. The earlier analysis of approximately 540 of the donors excluded 15 to 20 rarely observed V segments, including chromosome 9 orphons, because counts were too low. According to a later analysis, TCR association rates differed among HLA loci, with DRB1 alleles showing the most associated TCRs and HLA-C alleles showing the fewest. A cluster of highly shared sequence variants was judged likely to represent a technical artifact of the sequencing pipeline. Linkage disequilibrium might explain the correlated functional status among segregating V segments, but an unknown experimental factor could not be ruled out.

The protocol used for the library was the immunoSEQ multiplex PCR assay. For the multiplex PCR, a mixture combining 60 forward primers for TCR Vbeta segments and 13 reverse primers for TCR Jbeta segments was used. Amplification of the CDR3 region of rearranged TCR beta genes was performed with a multiplex PCR assay on genomic DNA. The Illumina HiSeq System was used to sequence the amplified TCR beta libraries as 87-base-pair reads. The original methods were these. Across the 600 to 700 repertoires, a later analysis counted about 81 million unique TCR beta chains, roughly 11 million of which were shared by at least two donors. Raw reads were error-corrected and collapsed into unique sequences by a nearest-neighbor algorithm in which closely related sequences were merged to remove PCR and sequencing errors. Alignment of CDR3 sequences to IMGT reference sequences was used to assign V, D and J gene segments. For a sequence to be retained, at least a six-nucleotide match to both a V gene segment and a J gene segment was required. Rearrangements were called productive when the CDR3 lacked stop codons and stayed in frame with V and J; all others were non-productive. CDR3 was defined according to IMGT convention as the region running from the second conserved V-encoded cysteine to the conserved J-encoded phenylalanine. In an earlier analysis of around 640 of the donors, sequences lacking an unambiguous match to a single V gene segment were excluded. In an earlier analysis of around 590 of the donors, a V segment was called functional when productive rearrangements were above 56.7%, and segregating when the standard deviation between donors exceeded 5%. A statistical classification framework was built to diagnose cytomegalovirus status from the catalog of TCR beta chain sequences. V and J gene assignment, in a later analysis, came from comparing TCR nucleotide sequences with IMGT/GENE-DB human TR gene sequences. In a later analysis, CDR3 sequences and most-parsimonious VDJ recombination scenarios were assigned using the TCRdist pipeline. A later analysis defined each TCR beta chain by its CDR3 amino acid sequence plus V-gene family, and excluded reads lacking a unique V-gene family. In a later analysis, around 600 highly shared, low-generation-probability nucleotide sequences were removed to address suspected cross-contamination and a sequencing artifact. In a later analysis, a clonal expansion index was calculated for each public chain from normalized within-repertoire ranks of inferred template counts. A later analysis computed generation probabilities with a VDJ recombination model fitted to out-of-frame rearrangements, and checked the results against IGoR. Hypergeometric tests were used in a later analysis to score TCR-TCR, TCR-HLA and TCR-CMV co-occurrence, with a repertoire-size bias correction applied to the TCR pairs. To estimate false discovery rates, a later analysis permuted the HLA or CMV assignments 20 times. A later analysis grouped co-occurring TCRs with DBSCAN, adding TCRdist sequence similarity when clustering within HLA-allele-positive subsets. Repertoires with fewer than 30,000 or more than 120,000 public chains were left out of co-occurrence clustering, as were five repertoires with anomalous nucleotide sharing. TCRdb obtained this table from immuneACCESS and retained in-frame rearrangements with V and J assigned. These tables miss some clones; where compared with another copy, unresolved V genes account for less than half of the shortfall, and the remainder is unexplained. The V and J calls and clone size are taken from that table; D and trimming were inferred from the DNA. For this sample there are 150,000 to 200,000 clones; under 80% appear just once. The top ten clonotypes cover about 2.1% of the sample.

The cohort comprised around 690 healthy bone marrow donors. At the time of sampling, all cohort members were nominally healthy, though unrecorded immune exposures were likely present. The donor was CMV seronegative and was included in the group of approximately 350 seronegative cohort members. A peripheral blood sample was provided by each donor, and peripheral blood mononuclear cells were used for TCR beta sequencing. Genomic DNA extraction from the blood cell samples was performed with the Qiagen DNeasy Blood Extraction Kit. The receptor's source is a female donor in good health and CMV-seronegative. The sample was PBMCs. Here the chain combines TRBV30 and TRBJ1-5, with the D gene call left open. CDR3 region: CAWSVVWENQPQHF. The DNA reads as follows: TGTGCCTGGAGTGTGGTGTGGGAGAATCAGCCCCAGCATTTT.